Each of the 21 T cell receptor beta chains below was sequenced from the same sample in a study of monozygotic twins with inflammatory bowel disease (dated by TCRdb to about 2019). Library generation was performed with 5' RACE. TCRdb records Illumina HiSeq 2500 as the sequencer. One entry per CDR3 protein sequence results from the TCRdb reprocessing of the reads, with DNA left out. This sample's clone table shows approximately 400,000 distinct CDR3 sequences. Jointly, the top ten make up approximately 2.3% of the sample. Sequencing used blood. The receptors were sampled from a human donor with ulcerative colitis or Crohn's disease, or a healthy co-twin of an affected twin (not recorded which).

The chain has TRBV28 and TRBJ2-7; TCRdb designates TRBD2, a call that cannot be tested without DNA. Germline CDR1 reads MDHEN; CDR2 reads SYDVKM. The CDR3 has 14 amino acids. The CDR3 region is CASSSAGGPYEQYF.

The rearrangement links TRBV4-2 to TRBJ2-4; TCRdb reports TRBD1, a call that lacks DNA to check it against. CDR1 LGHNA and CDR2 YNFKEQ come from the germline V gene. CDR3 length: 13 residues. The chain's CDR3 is CASSRDRENIQYF.

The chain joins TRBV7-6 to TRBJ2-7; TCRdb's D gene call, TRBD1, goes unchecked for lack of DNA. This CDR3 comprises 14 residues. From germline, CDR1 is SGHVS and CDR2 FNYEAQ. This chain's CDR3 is CASSPKGSTGEQYF.

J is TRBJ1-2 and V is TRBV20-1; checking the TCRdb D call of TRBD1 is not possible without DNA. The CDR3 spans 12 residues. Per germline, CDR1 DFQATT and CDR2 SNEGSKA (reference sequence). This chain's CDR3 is CSAYRDRGLGTF.

The CDR3 here is CASSLYVINQPQHF. J is TRBJ1-5 and V is TRBV7-2. The CDR3 covers 14 residues. The germline V gene encodes CDR1 SGHTA and CDR2 FQGNSA.

The CDR3: CAIRTEGGTQYF. The chain couples TRBV10-3 to TRBJ2-5; TCRdb selects TRBD2, and the lack of DNA leaves this call unchecked. The germline V gene has CDR1 ENHRY and CDR2 SYGVKD. This CDR3 has 12 residues.

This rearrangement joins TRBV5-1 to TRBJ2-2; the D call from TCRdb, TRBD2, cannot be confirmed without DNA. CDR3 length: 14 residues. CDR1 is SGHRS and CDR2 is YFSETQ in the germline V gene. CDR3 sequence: CASKPTSGSGELFF.

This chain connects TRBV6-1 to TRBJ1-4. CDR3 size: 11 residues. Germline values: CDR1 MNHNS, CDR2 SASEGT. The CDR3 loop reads CATKTGEKLFF.

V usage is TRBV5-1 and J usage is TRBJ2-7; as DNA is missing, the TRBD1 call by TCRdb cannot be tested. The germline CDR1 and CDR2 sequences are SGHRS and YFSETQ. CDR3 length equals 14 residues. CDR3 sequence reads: CASSLLLQGNEQYF.

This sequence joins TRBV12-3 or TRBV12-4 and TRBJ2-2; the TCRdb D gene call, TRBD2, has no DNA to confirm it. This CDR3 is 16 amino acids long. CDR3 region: CASSRSGTLNTGELFF.

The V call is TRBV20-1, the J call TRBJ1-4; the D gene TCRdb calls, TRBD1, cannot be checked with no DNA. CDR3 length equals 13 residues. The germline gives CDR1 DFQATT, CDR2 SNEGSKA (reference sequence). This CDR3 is CSAPDRTNEKLFF.

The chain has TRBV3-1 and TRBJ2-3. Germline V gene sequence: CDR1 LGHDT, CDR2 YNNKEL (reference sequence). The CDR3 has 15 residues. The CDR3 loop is CASSHTRSSTDTQYF.

CDR3 in amino acids: CASSSLSGKLITYNEQFF. The chain recombines TRBV7-8 with TRBJ2-1; TCRdb outputs TRBD2, but without DNA this stays unchecked. Germline lookup yields CDR1 SGHVS and CDR2 FQNEAQ. The CDR3 runs 18 residues.

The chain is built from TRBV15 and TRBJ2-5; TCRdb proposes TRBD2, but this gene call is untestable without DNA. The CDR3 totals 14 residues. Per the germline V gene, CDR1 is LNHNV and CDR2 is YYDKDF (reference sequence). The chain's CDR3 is CATSRGAREETQYF.

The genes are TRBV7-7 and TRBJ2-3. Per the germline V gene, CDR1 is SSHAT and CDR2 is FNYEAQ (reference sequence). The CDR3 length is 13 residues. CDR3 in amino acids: CASTRKVGDTQYF.

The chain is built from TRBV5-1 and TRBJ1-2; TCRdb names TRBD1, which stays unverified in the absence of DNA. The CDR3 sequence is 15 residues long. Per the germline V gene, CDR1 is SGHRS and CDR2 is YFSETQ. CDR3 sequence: CASSPGQRTNYGYTF.

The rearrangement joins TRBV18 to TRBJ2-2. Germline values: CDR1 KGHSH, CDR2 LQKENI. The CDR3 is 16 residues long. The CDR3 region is CASSPQSPINTGELFF.

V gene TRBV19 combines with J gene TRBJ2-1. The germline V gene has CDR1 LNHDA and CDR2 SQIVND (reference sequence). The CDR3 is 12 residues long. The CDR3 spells CASSMKYNEQFF.

The CDR3 loop is CASSLSAYYQETQYF. V and J are TRBV11-2 and TRBJ2-5. The CDR3 loop spans 15 amino acids. Per the germline V gene, CDR1 is SGHAT and CDR2 is FQNNGV.

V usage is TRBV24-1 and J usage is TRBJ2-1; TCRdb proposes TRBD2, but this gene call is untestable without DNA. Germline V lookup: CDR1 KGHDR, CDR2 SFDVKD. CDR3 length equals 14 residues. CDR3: CATSEASGRGEQFF.

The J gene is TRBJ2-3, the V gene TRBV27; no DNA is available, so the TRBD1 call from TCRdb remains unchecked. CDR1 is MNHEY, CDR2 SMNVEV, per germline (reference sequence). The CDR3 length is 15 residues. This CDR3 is CASSLVTGAADTQYF.